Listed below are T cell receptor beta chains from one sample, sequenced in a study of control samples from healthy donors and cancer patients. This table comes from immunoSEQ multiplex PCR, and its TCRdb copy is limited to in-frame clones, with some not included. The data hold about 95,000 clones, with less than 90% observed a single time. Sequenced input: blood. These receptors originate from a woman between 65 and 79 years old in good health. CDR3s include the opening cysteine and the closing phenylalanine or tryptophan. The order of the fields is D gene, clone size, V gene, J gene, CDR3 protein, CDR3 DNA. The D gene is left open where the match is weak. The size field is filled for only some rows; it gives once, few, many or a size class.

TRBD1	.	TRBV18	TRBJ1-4	CASSPGQGNEKLFF	TGTGCCAGCTCACCGGGACAGGGTAATGAAAAACTGTTTTTT
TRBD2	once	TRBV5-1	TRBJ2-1	CASSLSSGSVKSSEQFF	TGCGCCAGCAGCTTATCTAGCGGGAGCGTCAAGTCATCTGAGCAGTTCTTC
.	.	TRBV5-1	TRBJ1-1	CASSLDGGNTEAFF	TGCGCCAGCAGCTTGGATGGGGGGAACACTGAAGCTTTCTTT
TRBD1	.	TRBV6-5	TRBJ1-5	CASRIQGSNQPQHF	TGTGCCAGCAGGATACAGGGGAGCAATCAGCCCCAGCATTTT
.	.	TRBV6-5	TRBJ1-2	CASRAWDYRYTF	TGTGCCAGCAGGGCGTGGGACTATCGCTACACCTTC
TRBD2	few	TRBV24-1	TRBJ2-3	CATSGPTRGGGSDTQYF	TGTGCCACCAGTGGCCCAACACGGGGCGGGGGGTCAGATACGCAGTATTTT
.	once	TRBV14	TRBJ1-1	CASSLDRTTEAFF	TGTGCCAGCAGCCTCGACAGGACCACTGAAGCTTTCTTT
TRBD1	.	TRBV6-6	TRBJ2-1	CASSYLGQGRDEQFF	TGTGCCAGCAGTTACCTGGGACAGGGTAGGGATGAGCAGTTCTTC
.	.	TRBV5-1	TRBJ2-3	CASSSSTDTQYF	TGCGCCAGCAGCTCGAGCACAGATACGCAGTATTTT
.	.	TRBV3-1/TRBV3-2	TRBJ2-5	CASSRGETQYF	TGTGCCAGCAGCCGGGGTGAGACCCAGTACTTC
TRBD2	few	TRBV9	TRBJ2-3	CASSVSGATDTQYF	TGTGCCAGCAGCGTCAGCGGGGCCACAGATACGCAGTATTTT
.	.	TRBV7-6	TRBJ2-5	CASSLGFRRKETQYF	TGTGCCAGCAGCTTAGGATTCCGAAGGAAAGAGACCCAGTACTTC
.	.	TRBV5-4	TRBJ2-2	CASSLGQVPMNTGELFF	TGTGCCAGCAGCTTGGGACAGGTCCCAATGAACACCGGGGAGCTGTTTTTT
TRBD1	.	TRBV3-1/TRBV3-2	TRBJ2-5	CASSQVQGVGSETQYF	TGTGCCAGCAGCCAAGTACAGGGGGTAGGGTCGGAGACCCAGTACTTC
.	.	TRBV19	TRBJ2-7	CAASAEGTYEQYF	TGTGCCGCTTCCGCGGAAGGCACCTACGAGCAGTACTTC
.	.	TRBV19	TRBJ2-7	CASSILAGREQYF	TGTGCCAGTAGTATCCTGGCGGGGAGAGAGCAGTACTTC
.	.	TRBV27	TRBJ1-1	CASSLRAVMNTEAFF	TGTGCCAGCAGTTTACGTGCAGTCATGAACACTGAAGCTTTCTTT
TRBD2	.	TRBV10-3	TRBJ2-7	CAISESTLSGRAYEQYF	TGTGCCATCAGTGAGTCGACTCTGAGCGGGAGGGCGTACGAGCAGTACTTC
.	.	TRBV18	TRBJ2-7	CASSPTDKSSYEQYF	TGTGCCAGCTCACCTACGGACAAGAGCTCCTACGAGCAGTACTTC
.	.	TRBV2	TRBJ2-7	CASSRYGSSYEQYF	TGTGCCAGCAGTCGGTACGGGAGTTCCTACGAGCAGTACTTC
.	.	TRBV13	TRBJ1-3	CASSLRFSSGNTIYF	TGTGCCAGCAGCTTAAGGTTTAGCTCTGGAAACACCATATATTTT
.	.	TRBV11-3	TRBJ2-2	CASGNYPDTGELFF	TGTGCCAGCGGGAACTACCCAGACACCGGGGAGCTGTTTTTT
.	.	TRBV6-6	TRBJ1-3	CASRLKGSQGNTIYF	TGTGCCAGCCGGTTGAAAGGTTCGCAAGGAAACACCATATATTTT
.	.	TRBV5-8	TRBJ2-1	CASSLGVGVSYNEQFF	TGTGCCAGCAGCCTTGGGGTGGGCGTCTCCTACAATGAGCAGTTCTTC
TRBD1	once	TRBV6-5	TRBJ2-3	CASIPGQRPTDTQYF	TGTGCCAGCATTCCGGGACAGAGACCCACAGATACGCAGTATTTT
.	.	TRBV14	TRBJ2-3	CASSGNILTDTQYF	TGTGCCAGCAGCGGTAACATCCTCACAGATACGCAGTATTTT
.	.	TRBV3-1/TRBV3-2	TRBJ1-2	CASRSLEGYTF	TGTGCCAGCAGGTCCCTGGAGGGCTACACCTTC
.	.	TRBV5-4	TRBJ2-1	CAVSPTGSYNEQFF	TGTGCCGTAAGCCCCACAGGCTCCTACAATGAGCAGTTCTTC
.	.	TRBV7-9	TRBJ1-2	CASSRALRPDGYTF	TGTGCCAGCAGCAGGGCCCTTAGACCCGATGGCTACACCTTC
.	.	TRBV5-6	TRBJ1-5	CASSGGAGNQPQHF	TGTGCCAGCAGTGGGGGGGCTGGCAATCAGCCCCAGCATTTT
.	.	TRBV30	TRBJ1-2	CAWSKRRTSGLRGYTF	TGTGCCTGGAGTAAAAGGAGAACCTCGGGGCTACGTGGCTACACCTTC
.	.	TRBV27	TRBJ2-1	CASSQDRVYNEQFF	TGTGCCAGCAGTCAAGACCGGGTCTACAATGAGCAGTTCTTC
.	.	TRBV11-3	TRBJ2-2	CASSFYANTGELFF	TGTGCCAGCAGCTTTTACGCGAACACCGGGGAGCTGTTTTTT
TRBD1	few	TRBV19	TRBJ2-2	CASRPTGVTGELFF	TGTGCCAGTAGGCCGACAGGGGTCACCGGGGAGCTGTTTTTT